These 10 T cell receptor beta chains were sequenced from one sample in a study of Graves' ophthalmopathy and Graves' hyperthyroidism. TCR beta CDR3 regions were amplified from RNA transcripts. The first-round RT-PCR employed HTBI primers together with the Qiagen OneStep RT-PCR kit. A multiplex PCR was then performed as the second round. TCRdb re-called the multiplex PCR reads with MiXCR, one entry per CDR3 protein. The sample lists about 740,000 distinct CDR3 sequences; approximately 40% were seen once. The sample taken for sequencing was peripheral blood. The receptors come from an adult man with Graves' ophthalmopathy.

This clonotype was counted at least ten times. The gene calls are TRBV7-8 and TRBJ1-2; TRBD1 aligns across 9 bases. Germline-derived CDR1 and CDR2 are SGHVS and FQNEAQ. Trimming cost V 2 bases and J 5 bases; bases outside gene matches: 12. The CDR3 is 17 residues long. CDR3 residues: CASSLIAGGDRDYGYTF. The CDR3 DNA is TGTGCCAGCAGCTTAATTGCTGGTGGGGACAGGGATTATGGCTACACCTTC.

The rearrangement uses TRBV13 and TRBJ2-7; tentative D call: TRBD1 (6 bases). Germline V gives CDR1 PRHDT, CDR2 FYEKMQ (reference sequence). The V end was cut by 6 bases, the J end by 1 base, with 16 bases between. The CDR3 length is 15 residues. CDR3 loop: CASSYRVPGSYEQYF. The CDR3 nucleotides are TGTGCCAGCAGTTACAGGGTACCCGGATCCTACGAGCAGTACTTC.

The chain couples TRBV6-1 to TRBJ1-1; D is uncertain. The CDR3 is 15 amino acids. Trimming shortened V by 5 bases and J by 5 bases, and 18 bases separated the two germline ends. Germline V gene sequence: CDR1 MNHNS, CDR2 SASEGT. The CDR3 loop is CASSYSKGPGTEAFF. In nucleotides, the CDR3 is TGTGCCAGCAGTTACTCGAAAGGTCCGGGGACTGAAGCTTTCTTT.

This clonotype showed up just a few times. The gene calls are TRBV12-3 or TRBV12-4 and TRBJ2-7; 10 nucleotides match TRBD2. The trim removed 5 bases at V and 6 bases at J, leaving 10 bases unmatched. There are 15 residues in the CDR3. CDR3 region: CASSPTSGTGIEQYF. The CDR3 DNA reads TGTGCCAGCAGTCCTACTAGCGGGACGGGAATCGAGCAGTACTTC.

Of note for this clonotype: One end of the junction is discordant with germline, which a read error may explain. The gene calls are TRBV9 and TRBJ2-2, with unresolved D. The germline gives CDR1 SGDLS, CDR2 YYNGEE. This CDR3 spans 15 amino acids. The CDR3 region has the DNA TGCGCCAGCAGCCAAGTCCACAGATGGGCCGGGGAGCTGTTTTTT. Its translation is CASSQVHRWAGELFF.

The genes are TRBV12-3 or TRBV12-4 and TRBJ2-7; D could derive from TRBD1 or TRBD2 (7 bases each). The CDR3 extends over 15 amino acids. The V end lost 4 bases, the J end lost 3 bases, and 16 bases lay between the germline ends. The CDR3 DNA reads as TGTGCCAGCAGTTCTCGACAGGGAGGGTACTACGAGCAGTACTTC. Amino acid sequence: CASSSRQGGYYEQYF.

As for this clonotype: A much larger clone sits a single nucleotide away, making a read error possible. This CDR3 fails to terminate in the conserved phenylalanine or tryptophan, so it likely reflects a read error. The V call is TRBV7-9, the J call TRBJ2-6; 8 nucleotides match TRBD2. There are 17 residues in the CDR3. CDR1 is SEHNR and CDR2 is FQNEAQ in the germline V gene (reference sequence). J gave up 2 bases and V 6 bases, and 9 bases lay outside the gene matches. CDR3 bases: TGTGCCAGCAGTTACCCCTCGGGAGGGCCTGGGGCCAACGTCCTGACTCTC. Residues: CASSYPSGGPGANVLTL.

This clonotype was recorded at least ten times. The rearrangement links TRBV7-2 to TRBJ1-5, with unresolved D. The CDR3 spans 14 residues. CDR1 and CDR2 from the germline V gene are SGHTA and FQGNSA. Deletions cut 3 bases from V and 0 bases from J, with 6 bases between. CDR3 DNA: TGTGCCAGCAGCTTCCAATTTAGCAATCAGCCCCAGCATTTT. Encoded protein: CASSFQFSNQPQHF.

This rearrangement joins TRBV14 to TRBJ1-1; D is ambiguous. The CDR3 length is 10 residues. Germline V CDR1 and CDR2: SGHDN, FVKESK. The CDR3 reads CAKQSTEAFF. In DNA, the CDR3 is TGTGCTAAACAGAGCACTGAAGCTTTCTTT. Full variable domain (missing parts from reference TRBV14 and TRBJ1-1): EAGVTQFPSHSVIEKGQTVTLRCDPISGHDNLYWYRRVMGKEIKFLLHFVKESKQDESGMPNNRFLAERTGGTYSTLKVQPAELEDSGVYFCAKQSTEAFFGQGTRLTVV.

The chain has TRBV15 and TRBJ1-2; no clear D. Germline CDR1 and CDR2: LNHNV and YYDKDF (reference sequence). The CDR3 contains 13 residues. The V end was cut by 0 bases, the J end by 6 bases, with 8 bases between. CDR3 DNA sequence: TGTGCCACCAGCAGAGATCATGTAAATGGCTACACCTTC. Amino acid sequence: CATSRDHVNGYTF.